The source of this T cell receptor beta chain is a study of Ad26.COV2.S vaccination and SARS-CoV-2 variants. General study results and limits: Vaccinated individuals (as opposed to placebo recipients) had higher spike-specific TCR breadth. Considerable breadth of spike-specific CD8+ and CD4+ T cell responses has reportedly been documented following vaccination. Estimates derived from TCR breadth and depth analyses may have underestimated total T cell responses. Comparable non-spike TCR breadth was observed in vaccine and placebo recipients.

This clone was counted a single time. The antigen is not known. This CDR3 has 14 amino acids. Trimming took 1 base from V and 9 from J, leaving 10 bases between them. CDR1 SGHTA and CDR2 FQGTGA come from the germline V gene. Measured with immunoSEQ multiplex PCR; TCRdb has only the in-frame clones, and not every one. The data hold more than 85,000 clones, with around three quarters observed a single time. The sequence was collected from a human donor who had recovered from COVID-19. The V gene is TRBV7-3, the J gene TRBJ1-6; D gene unclear. Source: peripheral blood, taken after recovery from COVID-19. CDR3 sequence (DNA): TGTGCCAGCAGCTTAAGTGGGGTGGGTTCACCCCTCCACTTT. Translated: CASSLSGVGSPLHF.